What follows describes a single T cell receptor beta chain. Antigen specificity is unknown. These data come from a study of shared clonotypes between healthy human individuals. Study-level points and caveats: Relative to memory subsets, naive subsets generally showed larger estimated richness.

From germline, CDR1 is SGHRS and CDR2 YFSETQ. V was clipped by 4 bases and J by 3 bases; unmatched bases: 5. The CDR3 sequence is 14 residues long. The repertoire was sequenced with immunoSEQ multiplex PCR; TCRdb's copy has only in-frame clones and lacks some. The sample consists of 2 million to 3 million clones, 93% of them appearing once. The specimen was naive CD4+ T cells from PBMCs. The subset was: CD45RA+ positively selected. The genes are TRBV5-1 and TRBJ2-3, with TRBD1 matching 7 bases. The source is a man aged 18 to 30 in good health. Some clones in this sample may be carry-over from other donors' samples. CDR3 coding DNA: TGCGCCAGCAGCCAGGGACAGATGACAGATACGCAGTATTTT. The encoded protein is CASSQGQMTDTQYF.